This paragraph covers one T cell receptor (beta chain) sequence. The source of the sample is a study of blood T cell repertoires in COVID-19. Study in general: Acute and convalescent COVID-19 specimens originated in the United States, Italy and Spain. T cells, B-cell-depleted T cells, or PBMCs provided the cDNA or gDNA that served as material.

V shed 7 bases and J 5 bases; nucleotides not matched to a gene: 2. CDR1 is ENHRY and CDR2 is SYGVKD in the germline V gene. This CDR3 has 14 amino acids. Per the authors' pipeline: Reference gene primer amplification gave nucleated cell count estimates. Some clones are missing from TCRdb's copy, which holds only in-frame ones; the method was immunoSEQ multiplex PCR. Clone size and V and J calls were adopted from that table, with D and trimming inferred from the DNA. The sample includes just over 650,000 clones, around 89% of them seen just once. This TCR was recovered from a woman younger than 30 with acute or convalescent COVID-19. This chain links TRBV10-3 with TRBJ1-6; 10 bases line up with TRBD1. The sample was peripheral blood. CDR3 sequence (DNA): TGTGCCATCATAGGGACAGGGGATAATTCACCCCTCCACTTT. Amino acids: CAIIGTGDNSPLHF.